This T cell receptor (beta chain) was identified in a study of T cell repertoires in cytomegalovirus infection (dated by TCRdb to the late 2010s). Broadly, across the study: Donor HLA type was relevant to the analysis, as public TCR beta signatures indicated carriage of CMV infection together with the matching HLA type. What the study reported, not specific to this receptor: The ex vivo response was dominated by HLA-C-restricted CMV-specific TCR beta clonotypes, which also provided the single most frequent clonotype in two of eight donors. In both this cohort and an independent roughly 330-donor cohort, the cumulative frequency of public TCR beta family members distinguished carriers of CMV infection plus the relevant HLA type.

Concerning this clonotype: Its recognized antigen is unknown. There are no base qualities to consult, and no much larger clone falls within one base.

Reads for this sample came from an Illumina HiSeq 1500. TCRdb ran its own pipeline on the public reads, namely fastp trimming at Q25 and MiXCR clone calling, and kept in-frame beta chains. Rows with a matching CDR3 protein are joined into one entry that keeps the most common DNA and genes. This sample comprises 400,000 to 550,000 distinct CDR3 sequences, around 11% of them detected only once. The ten most abundant clones make up 10% to 13% of the sample. The CDR3 sequence holds 14 residues, the cysteine and phenylalanine included. Kept here is only the CDR3 DNA, which spans 42 bases and is read in frame from base 1. V gives up 3 bases and J gives up 7 bases, and the segment between their germline ends measures 13 bases.

The chain is encoded by TRBV12-3 or TRBV12-4 joined to TRBJ1-5; a tentative D call is TRBD1 (6 bases match). This receptor was identified in a human donor in good health (CMV status not recorded). Some clones in this sample may be carry-over from other donors' samples. Sequences were obtained from PBMCs. The nucleotide sequence is TGTGCCAGCAGTTTTGGGGGGCTGCGGCAGCCCCAGCATTTT. This is translated as CASSFGGLRQPQHF.